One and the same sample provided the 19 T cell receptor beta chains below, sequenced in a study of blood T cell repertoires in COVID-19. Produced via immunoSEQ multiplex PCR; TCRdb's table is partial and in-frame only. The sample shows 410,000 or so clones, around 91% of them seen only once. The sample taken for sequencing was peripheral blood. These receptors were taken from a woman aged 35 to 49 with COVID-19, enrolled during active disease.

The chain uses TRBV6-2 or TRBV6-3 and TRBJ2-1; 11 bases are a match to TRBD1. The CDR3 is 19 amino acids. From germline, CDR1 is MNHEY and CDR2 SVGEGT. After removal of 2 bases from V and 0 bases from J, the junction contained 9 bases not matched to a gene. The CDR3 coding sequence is TGTGCCAGCAGTTACCAAAGGTCTGGACAGGGGGCCTCCTACAATGAGCAGTTCTTC. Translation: CASSYQRSGQGASYNEQFF.

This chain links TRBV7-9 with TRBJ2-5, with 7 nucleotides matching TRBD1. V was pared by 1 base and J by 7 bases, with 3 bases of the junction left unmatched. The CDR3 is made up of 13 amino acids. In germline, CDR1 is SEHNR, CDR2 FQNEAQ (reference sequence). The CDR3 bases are TGTGCCAGCAGCTTAGATCCAGGGGGGACCCAGTACTTC. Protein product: CASSLDPGGTQYF.

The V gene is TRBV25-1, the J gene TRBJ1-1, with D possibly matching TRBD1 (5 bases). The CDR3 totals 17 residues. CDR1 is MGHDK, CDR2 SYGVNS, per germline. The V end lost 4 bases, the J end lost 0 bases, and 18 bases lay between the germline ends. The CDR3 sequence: CASSAHGGLGMNTEAFF. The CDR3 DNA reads TGTGCCAGCAGTGCGCACGGGGGTTTAGGGATGAACACTGAAGCTTTCTTT.

The CDR3, as DNA: TGTGCCATCAGTGAGTCGCAGGGAGGTAGCGGGAACACTGAAGCTTTCTTT. This sequence encodes CAISESQGGSGNTEAFF. The V gene is TRBV10-3, the J gene TRBJ1-1, with a weak D call TRBD1 (5 bases). The CDR3 covers 17 residues. Germline V gives CDR1 ENHRY, CDR2 SYGVKD. Trimming pared 0 bases from V and 1 base from J, leaving 15 bases between.

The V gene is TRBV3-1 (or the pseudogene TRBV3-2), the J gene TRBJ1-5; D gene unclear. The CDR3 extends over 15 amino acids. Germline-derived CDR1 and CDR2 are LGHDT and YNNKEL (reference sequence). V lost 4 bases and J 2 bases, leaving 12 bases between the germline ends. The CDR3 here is CASSPSRVGNQPQHF. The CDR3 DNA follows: TGTGCCAGCAGCCCGTCACGGGTGGGCAATCAGCCCCAGCATTTT.

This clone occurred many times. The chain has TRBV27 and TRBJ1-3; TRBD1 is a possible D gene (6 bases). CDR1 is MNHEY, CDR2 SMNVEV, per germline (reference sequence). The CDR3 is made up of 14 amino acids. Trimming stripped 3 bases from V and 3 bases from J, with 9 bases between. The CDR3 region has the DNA TGTGCCAGCAGTTTGAGCAGGGGTGGAAACACCATATATTTT. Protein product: CASSLSRGGNTIYF.

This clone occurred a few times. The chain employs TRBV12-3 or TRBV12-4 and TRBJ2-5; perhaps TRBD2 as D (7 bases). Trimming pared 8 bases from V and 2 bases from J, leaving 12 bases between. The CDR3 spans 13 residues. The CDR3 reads CASGGRGQETQYF. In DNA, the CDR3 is TGTGCCAGCGGGGGGAGGGGGCAAGAGACCCAGTACTTC.

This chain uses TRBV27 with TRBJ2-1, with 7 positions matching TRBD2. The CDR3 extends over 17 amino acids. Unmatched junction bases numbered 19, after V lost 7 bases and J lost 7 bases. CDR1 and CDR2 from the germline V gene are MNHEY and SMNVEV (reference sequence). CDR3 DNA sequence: TGTGCCAGCACCGAAGGACTAGGCCGTGGGGAGGGGAATGAGCAGTTCTTC. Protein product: CASTEGLGRGEGNEQFF.

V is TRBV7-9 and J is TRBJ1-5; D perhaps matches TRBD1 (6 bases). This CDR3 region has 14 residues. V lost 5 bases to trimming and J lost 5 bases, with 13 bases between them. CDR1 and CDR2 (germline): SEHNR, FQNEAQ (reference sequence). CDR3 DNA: TGTGCCAGCAGCCCTGTCCGACAGGATCAGCCCCAGCATTTT. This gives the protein CASSPVRQDQPQHF. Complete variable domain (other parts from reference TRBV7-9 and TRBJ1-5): DTGVSQNPRHKITKRGQNVTFRCDPISEHNRLYWYRQTLGQGPEFLTYFQNEAQLEKSRLLSDRFSAERPKGSFSTLEIQRTEQGDSAMYLCASSPVRQDQPQHFGDGTRLSIL.

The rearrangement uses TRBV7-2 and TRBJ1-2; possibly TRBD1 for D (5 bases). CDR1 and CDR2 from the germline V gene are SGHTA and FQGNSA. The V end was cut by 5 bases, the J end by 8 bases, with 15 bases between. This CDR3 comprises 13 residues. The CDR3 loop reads CASSPRGTIGYTF. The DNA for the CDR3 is TGTGCCAGCAGCCCCCGGGGGACGATAGGCTACACCTTC.

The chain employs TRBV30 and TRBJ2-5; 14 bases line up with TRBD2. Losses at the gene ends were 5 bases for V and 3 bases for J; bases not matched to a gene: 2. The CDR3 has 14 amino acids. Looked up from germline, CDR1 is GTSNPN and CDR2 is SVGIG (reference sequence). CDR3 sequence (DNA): TGTGCCTGGGGGACTAGCGGGGGAGAAGAGACCCAGTACTTC. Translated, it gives CAWGTSGGEETQYF.

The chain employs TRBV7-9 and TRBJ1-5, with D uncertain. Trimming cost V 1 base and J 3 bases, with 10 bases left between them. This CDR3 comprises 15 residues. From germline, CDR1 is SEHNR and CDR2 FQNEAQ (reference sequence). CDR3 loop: CASSLGGQDNQPQHF. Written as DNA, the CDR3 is TGTGCCAGCAGCTTAGGCGGGCAGGACAATCAGCCCCAGCATTTT.

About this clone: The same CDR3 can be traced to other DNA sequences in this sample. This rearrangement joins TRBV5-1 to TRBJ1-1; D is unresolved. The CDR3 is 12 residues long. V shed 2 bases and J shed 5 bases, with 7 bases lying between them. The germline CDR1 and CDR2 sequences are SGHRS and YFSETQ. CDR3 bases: TGCGCCAGCAGCTTAACGGGGACTGAAGCTTTCTTT. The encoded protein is CASSLTGTEAFF.

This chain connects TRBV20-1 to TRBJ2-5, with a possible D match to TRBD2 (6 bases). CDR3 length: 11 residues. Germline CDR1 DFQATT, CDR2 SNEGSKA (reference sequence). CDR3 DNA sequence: TGCAGCCGAACAGGAGGGGAGACCCAGTACTTC. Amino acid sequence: CSRTGGETQYF.

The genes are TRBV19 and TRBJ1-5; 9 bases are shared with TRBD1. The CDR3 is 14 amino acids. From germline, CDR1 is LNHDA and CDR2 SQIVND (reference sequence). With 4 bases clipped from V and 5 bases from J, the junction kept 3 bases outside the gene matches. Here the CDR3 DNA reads TGTGCCAGTAGTAACGGACAGGGGTATCAGCCCCAGCATTTT. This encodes CASSNGQGYQPQHF. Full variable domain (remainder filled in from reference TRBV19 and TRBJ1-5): DGGITQSPKYLFRKEGQNVTLSCEQNLNHDAMYWYRQDPGQGLRLIYYSQIVNDFQKGDIAEGYSVSREKKESFPLTVTSAQKNPTAFYLCASSNGQGYQPQHFGDGTRLSIL.

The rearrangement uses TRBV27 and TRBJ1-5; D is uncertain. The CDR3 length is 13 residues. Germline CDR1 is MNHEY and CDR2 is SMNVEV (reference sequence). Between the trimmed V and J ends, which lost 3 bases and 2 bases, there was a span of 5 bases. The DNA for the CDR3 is TGTGCCAGCAGTTTCCAGGGCAATCAGCCCCAGCATTTT. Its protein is CASSFQGNQPQHF.

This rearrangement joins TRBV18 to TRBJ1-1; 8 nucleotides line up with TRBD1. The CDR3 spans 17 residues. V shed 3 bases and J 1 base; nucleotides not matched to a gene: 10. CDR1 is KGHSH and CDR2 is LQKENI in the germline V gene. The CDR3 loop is CASSPIQGAQRNTEAFF. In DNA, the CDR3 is TGTGCCAGCTCACCTATTCAGGGGGCTCAGAGGAACACTGAAGCTTTCTTT.

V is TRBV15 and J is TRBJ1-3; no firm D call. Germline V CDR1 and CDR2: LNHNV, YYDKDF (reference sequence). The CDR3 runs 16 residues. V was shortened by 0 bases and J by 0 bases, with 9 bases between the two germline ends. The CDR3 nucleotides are TGTGCCACCAGCAGAGATCTAGGGAGCTCTGGAAACACCATATATTTT. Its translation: CATSRDLGSSGNTIYF.

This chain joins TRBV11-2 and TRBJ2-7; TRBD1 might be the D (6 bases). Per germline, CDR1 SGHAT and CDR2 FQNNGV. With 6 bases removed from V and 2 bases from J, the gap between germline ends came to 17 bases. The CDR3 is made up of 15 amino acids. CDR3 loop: CASRIQGSAPYEQYF. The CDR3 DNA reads TGTGCCAGCAGGATACAGGGAAGTGCCCCCTACGAGCAGTACTTC.